The 32 T cell receptor beta chains in this list originate from one sample, sequenced in a study of cytomegalovirus exposure and HLA in healthy donors (TCRdb year 2017). Preparation of the library involved the immunoSEQ multiplex PCR assay. Drawn from immuneACCESS, this table holds only the in-frame rearrangements with V and J called that TCRdb kept. Clones are partly lost; checked studies trace under half to an unresolved V gene and leave the rest unexplained. The table for this sample lists under 100,000 clones; about 96% of them were counted only once. The top ten constitute approximately 1.3% of the sample. The specimen was PBMCs. The receptor set was obtained from a woman younger than 35 in good health and CMV-seronegative.

This clone was observed once. The genes are TRBV19 and TRBJ1-5; 8 nucleotides match TRBD1. With 0 bases clipped from V and 4 bases from J, the junction kept 17 bases outside the gene matches. This CDR3 spans 20 amino acids. Germline lookup yields CDR1 LNHDA and CDR2 SQIVND (reference sequence). DNA of the CDR3: TGTGCCAGTAGTATAGATCAGATACAACCCCCACAGGGGGAGAATCAGCCCCAGCATTTT. Its protein product is CASSIDQIQPPQGENQPQHF.

This chain joins TRBV19 and TRBJ1-5; 11 bases are a match to TRBD1. The CDR3 has 16 amino acids. Germline V CDR1 and CDR2: LNHDA, SQIVND (reference sequence). V lost 1 base, J lost 7 bases, and 6 bases stayed unmatched. The CDR3 reads CASSIAGTGGLQPQHF. CDR3 in DNA: TGTGCCAGTAGTATAGCCGGGACAGGGGGTTTGCAGCCCCAGCATTTT.

Only one count was recorded for this clone. The rearrangement uses TRBV5-4 and TRBJ2-7; 13 positions agree with TRBD2. This CDR3 is 13 amino acids long. Germline V gene data show CDR1 as SGHNT and CDR2 as YYREEE (reference sequence). Germline trimming cut 6 bases from V and 5 bases from J; bases unmatched to any gene: 2. The CDR3 DNA follows: TGTGCCAGCACGACTAGCGGGAGGCACGAGCAGTACTTC. This gives the protein CASTTSGRHEQYF. The entire variable domain, with the rest obtained from reference TRBV5-4 and TRBJ2-7, is as follows: ETGVTQSPTHLIKTRGQQVTLRCSSQSGHNTVSWYQQALGQGPQFIFQYYREEENGRGNFPPRFSGLQFPNYSSELNVNALELDDSALYLCASTTSGRHEQYFGPGTRLTVT.

The V call is TRBV9, the J call TRBJ2-5; D gene uncertain. Trimming took off 4 bases at V and 5 bases at J, with 6 bases between the two ends. The germline V gene encodes CDR1 SGDLS and CDR2 YYNGEE. This CDR3 contains 11 residues. The CDR3 DNA sequence: TGTGCCAGCAGCCCACAGGAGACCCAGTACTTC. Residues: CASSPQETQYF.

The V gene is TRBV4-1, the J gene TRBJ2-3; possibly TRBD2 for D (6 bases). The V end lost 2 bases, the J end lost 7 bases, and 13 bases lay between the germline ends. Germline CDR1 is MGHRA and CDR2 is YSYEKL. CDR3 length: 14 amino acids. CDR3: CASSQTSGVYTQYF. The DNA of the CDR3 is TGCGCCAGCAGCCAAACCTCGGGGGTGTATACGCAGTATTTT.

This clone was seen a single time. V usage is TRBV11-2 and J usage is TRBJ2-7, with 14 bases lining up with TRBD2. This CDR3 is built from 16 residues. Losses at the gene ends were 6 bases for V and 3 bases for J; bases not matched to a gene: 7. CDR1 SGHAT and CDR2 FQNNGV come from the germline V gene. The DNA of the CDR3 is TGTGCCAGCAGAAGGCCGGGACTAGCGGGAGTCTACGAGCAGTACTTC. Translating gives CASRRPGLAGVYEQYF.

The CDR3 DNA is TGCGCCAGCAGCCCCCTAGCGGGAGGGCCCACCGGGGAGCTGTTTTTT. This encodes CASSPLAGGPTGELFF. V usage is TRBV4-1 and J usage is TRBJ2-2; 12 bases fit TRBD2. Germline V lookup: CDR1 MGHRA, CDR2 YSYEKL. V was clipped by 4 bases and J by 4 bases; unmatched bases: 4. This CDR3 has 16 residues.

The chain is built from TRBV19 and TRBJ1-5; 7 bases line up with TRBD1. This CDR3 has 12 residues. From germline, CDR1 is LNHDA and CDR2 SQIVND (reference sequence). This chain's CDR3 is CASGQDYQPQHF. The CDR3 DNA is TGTGCTTCCGGACAGGACTATCAGCCCCAGCATTTT.

This clone appeared once. CDR3 protein: CASSFLQGGTEAFF. In DNA form, the CDR3 reads TGTGCCAGCAGTTTCCTACAGGGGGGCACTGAAGCTTTCTTT. This chain joins TRBV28 and TRBJ1-1, with 8 positions matching TRBD1. The germline CDR1 and CDR2 sequences are MDHEN and SYDVKM. This CDR3 region has 14 residues. J was trimmed by 4 bases and V by 3 bases; bases with no gene match: 4. The complete variable domain, with remaining parts taken from reference TRBV28 and TRBJ1-1, reads DVKVTQSSRYLVKRTGEKVFLECVQDMDHENMFWYRQDPGLGLRLIYFSYDVKMKEKGDIPEGYSVSREKKERFSLILESASTNQTSMYLCASSFLQGGTEAFFGQGTRLTVV.

The chain carries TRBV25-1 and TRBJ2-7; D not certain. This CDR3 spans 17 amino acids. Trimming shortened V by 4 bases and J by 3 bases, and 22 bases separated the two germline ends. Germline-derived CDR1 and CDR2 are MGHDK and SYGVNS. CDR3 amino acids: CASSGSRGKGGNYEQYF. CDR3 nucleotide sequence: TGTGCCAGCAGTGGCTCAAGAGGTAAAGGTGGAAACTACGAGCAGTACTTC.

The CDR3: CASTPGLEYNEQFF. Here the CDR3 DNA reads TGCGCCAGCACCCCGGGACTAGAGTACAATGAGCAGTTCTTC. This chain uses TRBV5-1 with TRBJ2-1, with 8 nucleotides matching TRBD2. Germline lookup yields CDR1 SGHRS and CDR2 YFSETQ. After removal of 6 bases from V and 4 bases from J, the junction contained 6 bases not matched to a gene. The CDR3 is made up of 14 amino acids.

The chain couples TRBV29-1 to TRBJ2-6, with D possibly being TRBD1 (5 bases). Trimming removed 6 bases at V and 0 bases at J, with 12 bases between. Germline CDR1 and CDR2: SQVTM and ANQGSEA. This CDR3 is built from 15 residues. The CDR3 DNA follows: TGCAGCGTAGCTACAGGAGTCTCTGGGGCCAACGTCCTGACTTTC. This encodes CSVATGVSGANVLTF. Combining the CDR3 with reference TRBV29-1 and TRBJ2-6 gives the whole variable domain SAVISQKPSRDICQRGTSLTIQCQVDSQVTMMFWYRQQPGQSLTLIATANQGSEATYESGFVIDKFPISRPNLTFSTLTVSNMSPEDSSIYLCSVATGVSGANVLTFGAGSRLTVL.

This chain links TRBV5-1 with TRBJ2-7; D is ambiguous. Per germline, CDR1 SGHRS and CDR2 YFSETQ. CDR3 length: 13 residues. V lost 7 bases and J lost 0, with 11 bases in between. The chain's CDR3 is CASLFESSYEQYF. The CDR3 coding sequence is TGCGCCAGCCTGTTTGAGAGCTCCTACGAGCAGTACTTC.

The chain's CDR3 is CASTPGSTEAFF. CDR3 coding DNA: TGTGCCAGCACCCCAGGCTCCACTGAAGCTTTCTTT. This chain connects TRBV6-6 to TRBJ1-1; D gene uncertain. Germline values: CDR1 MNHNY, CDR2 SVGAGI (reference sequence). CDR3 length: 12 amino acids. Deletions cut 7 bases from V and 4 bases from J, with 10 bases between.

This chain joins TRBV7-8 and TRBJ2-1, with TRBD2 matching 9 bases. The CDR3 runs to 17 residues. Germline CDR1 is SGHVS and CDR2 is FQNEAQ. With V trimmed by 3 bases and J by 1 base, 7 bases remained unmatched. In nucleotides, the CDR3 is TGTGCCAGCAGCTTCGGGGGGGCGGGAGGGTCCTACAATGAGCAGTTCTTC. Residues: CASSFGGAGGSYNEQFF.

V and J are TRBV7-2 and TRBJ2-3; possible D gene TRBD1, 6 bases. Trimming stripped 5 bases from V and 3 bases from J, with 24 bases between. The CDR3 runs 18 residues. The germline gives CDR1 SGHTA, CDR2 FQGNSA. CDR3 residues: CASSQKAGHGDITDTQYF. In DNA, the CDR3 is TGTGCCAGCAGCCAAAAGGCAGGACACGGGGACATTACAGATACGCAGTATTTT.

V gene TRBV21-1 combines with J gene TRBJ2-1; the D call TRBD1 from the table was never checked on the DNA. TRBV21-1 is tagged as a pseudogene. The CDR3 is 15 amino acids. CDR3 residues: CASTRQQSSYNEQFF. The CDR3 DNA is TGTGCCAGCACCCGACAGCAAAGCTCCTACAATGAGCAGTTCTTC.

The chain is built from TRBV10-3 and TRBJ2-3; 11 positions agree with TRBD2. The V gene end was trimmed by 10 bases and the J gene end by 3 bases; junction bases not matched to a gene: 15. Germline lookup yields CDR1 ENHRY and CDR2 SYGVKD. The CDR3 loop spans 17 amino acids. CDR3 bases: TGTGCCACGATTTCGCTTAACCTAGCGGGAGGAACAGATACGCAGTATTTT. Protein: CATISLNLAGGTDTQYF.

The genes are TRBV9 and TRBJ2-7; D gene uncertain. CDR1 SGDLS and CDR2 YYNGEE come from the germline V gene. The CDR3 is made up of 14 amino acids. Between the trimmed V and J ends, which lost 0 bases and 4 bases, there was a span of 11 bases. The CDR3 region is CASSVDLHTYEQYF. CDR3 bases: TGTGCCAGCAGCGTAGATCTCCATACTTACGAGCAGTACTTC.

This rearrangement joins TRBV19 to TRBJ1-1, with D perhaps TRBD1 (5 bases). V gave up 8 bases and J gave up 0 bases, with 10 bases separating them. Germline V CDR1 and CDR2: LNHDA, SQIVND (reference sequence). The CDR3 is 13 residues long. CDR3 bases: TGTGCCAGTGGGACTGCTATGAACACTGAAGCTTTCTTT. This gives the protein CASGTAMNTEAFF.

The rearrangement joins TRBV9 to TRBJ2-5; 13 bases fit TRBD2. The ends lost 0 bases at V and 2 bases at J; junction bases unmatched: 7. The CDR3 length is 18 residues. CDR1 SGDLS and CDR2 YYNGEE come from the germline V gene. The CDR3 DNA follows: TGTGCCAGCAGCGTAGAAGGACTAGCGGGAGCCCAGCAAGAGACCCAGTACTTC. Translated: CASSVEGLAGAQQETQYF.

The chain uses TRBV19 and TRBJ2-3; 9 bases match TRBD1. The CDR3 is 15 amino acids. Germline CDR1 reads LNHDA; CDR2 reads SQIVND (reference sequence). The ends lost 4 bases at V and 4 bases at J; junction bases unmatched: 6. The CDR3 DNA reads as TGTGCCAGTAGTACCCGAACAGGGGGCGCAGATACGCAGTATTTT. Translation gives CASSTRTGGADTQYF.

This clone was seen just once. The chain carries TRBV4-2 and TRBJ2-3; 9 positions match TRBD2. The CDR3 length is 16 residues. V lost 0 bases, J lost 1 base, and 2 bases stayed unmatched. From germline, CDR1 is LGHNA and CDR2 YNFKEQ. CDR3 sequence (DNA): TGTGCCAGCAGCCAAGACTGGACTAGCGGCACAGATACGCAGTATTTT. Protein sequence: CASSQDWTSGTDTQYF.

The chain carries TRBV10-3 and TRBJ1-3; perhaps TRBD1 as D (5 bases). V lost 1 base to trimming and J lost 0 bases, with 19 bases between them. This CDR3 contains 19 residues. The germline CDR1 and CDR2 sequences are ENHRY and SYGVKD. In DNA, the CDR3 is TGTGCCATCAGTGAGTTCCTTTCCAGGGAAGATTCCTCTGGAAACACCATATATTTT. Translation: CAISEFLSREDSSGNTIYF.

The chain combines TRBV7-6 with TRBJ2-2; tentative D call: TRBD2 (6 bases). V was clipped by 3 bases and J by 0 bases, with 8 bases between them. This CDR3 has 15 amino acids. Germline V gives CDR1 SGHVS, CDR2 FNYEAQ. The CDR3, as DNA: TGTGCCAGCAGCTTGGGGGGACCGAACACCGGGGAGCTGTTTTTT. Its translation is CASSLGGPNTGELFF.

The CDR3 DNA reads as TGTGCCAGCAGCCCACACGGGACTCAGGTCATTGAGACCCAGTACTTC. This codes for CASSPHGTQVIETQYF. The V call is TRBV2, the J call TRBJ2-5; tentatively, D is TRBD2 (6 bases). Germline loops: CDR1 SNHLY, CDR2 FYNNEI. V was pared by 6 bases and J by 5 bases, with 22 bases between. This CDR3 has 16 amino acids.

V and J are TRBV10-2 and TRBJ2-1, with TRBD2 matching 12 bases. V gave up 6 bases and J gave up 8 bases; unmatched junction bases: 11. Per germline, CDR1 WSHSY and CDR2 SAAADI. The CDR3 is made up of 16 amino acids. The DNA of the CDR3 is TGCGCCAGCAGCCAACCCGGGCTAGCGGGAGGGCATGAGCAGTTCTTC. This codes for CASSQPGLAGGHEQFF.

A few counts support this clone. V usage is TRBV5-1 and J usage is TRBJ1-6, with TRBD1 as a possible D gene (5 bases). The CDR3 length is 14 residues. Germline CDR1 SGHRS, CDR2 YFSETQ. Trimming stripped 4 bases from V and 9 bases from J, with 14 bases between. CDR3 residues: CASSIGQASSPLHF. In nucleotides, the CDR3 is TGCGCCAGCAGCATAGGACAAGCATCTTCACCCCTCCACTTT.

This clone was detected a few times. This rearrangement joins TRBV6-5 to TRBJ1-5; D call uncertain. The V end was cut by 2 bases, the J end by 1 base, with 3 bases between. CDR3 size: 13 residues. Germline CDR1 and CDR2: MNHEY and SVGAGI. As DNA, the CDR3 is TGTGCCAGCAGTTACCAGAGCAATCAGCCCCAGCATTTT. It yields the protein CASSYQSNQPQHF.

This chain links TRBV27 with TRBJ1-2; weak D call: TRBD1 (6 bases). The CDR3 consists of 13 residues. V lost 4 bases and J 2 bases, leaving 8 bases between the germline ends. The germline CDR1 and CDR2 sequences are MNHEY and SMNVEV (reference sequence). The CDR3 nucleotides read TGTGCCAGCAGTTGGGGGCGCAACTATGGCTACACCTTC. Amino acid sequence: CASSWGRNYGYTF.

This chain joins TRBV18 and TRBJ2-5; D is ambiguous. This CDR3 is 15 amino acids long. Trimming pared 3 bases from V and 5 bases from J, leaving 16 bases between. From germline, CDR1 is KGHSH and CDR2 LQKENI. The CDR3 region is CASSPMNAYGETQYF. For the CDR3, the DNA is TGTGCCAGCTCACCGATGAACGCATACGGGGAGACCCAGTACTTC.

V gene TRBV6-6 combines with J gene TRBJ1-1, with TRBD1 as a possible D gene (5 bases). The CDR3 totals 13 residues. Germline V gene lookup returns CDR1 MNHNY and CDR2 SVGAGI (reference sequence). V lost 7 bases, J lost 0 bases, and 9 bases lay in between. The CDR3 sequence: CASTPQVNTEAFF. The CDR3, as DNA: TGTGCCAGCACCCCACAGGTGAACACTGAAGCTTTCTTT.